The rows below give T cell receptor beta chains drawn from one sample of a study of beta chain features in type 1 diabetes. The table came from immunoSEQ multiplex PCR; TCRdb's copy has only in-frame clones and leaves some out. The repertoire holds over 150,000 clones, with about 7.9% as singletons. The specimen was central memory CD4+ T cells from blood. These receptors all stem from a man between 18 and 29 years old with type 1 diabetes. The CDR3 runs from the conserved cysteine through the conserved F or W. D genes are given only for firm matches. Clone size is given for some rows only: seen once, a few or many times, or a class if the clone is expanded.

d_call: TRBD1
v_call: TRBV10-3
j_call: TRBJ1-2
clone_size: .
cdr3_nt: TGTGCCACCGCTACAGGGGGGGAGGATGGCTACACCTTC
cdr3_aa: CATATGGEDGYTF

d_call: .
v_call: TRBV7-9
j_call: TRBJ1-4
clone_size: .
cdr3_nt: TGTGCCAGCAGCTCGGATGTAAGCGGACTCGGTGAAAAACTGTTTTTT
cdr3_aa: CASSSDVSGLGEKLFF

d_call: TRBD1
v_call: TRBV18
j_call: TRBJ2-3
clone_size: few
cdr3_nt: TGTGCCAGCTCACAGAGACAGGGGACCACAGATACGCAGTATTTT
cdr3_aa: CASSQRQGTTDTQYF

d_call: TRBD2
v_call: TRBV10-2
j_call: TRBJ2-7
clone_size: .
cdr3_nt: TGCGCCACCCGGGCTAGCGGAGCTTACGAGCAGTACTTC
cdr3_aa: CATRASGAYEQYF

d_call: .
v_call: TRBV5-1
j_call: TRBJ1-1
clone_size: .
cdr3_nt: TGCGCCAGCAGCTTGGTCGGGTTGGGCATCCAGGGCACTGAAGCTTTCTTT
cdr3_aa: CASSLVGLGIQGTEAFF

d_call: TRBD1
v_call: TRBV6-6
j_call: TRBJ1-3
clone_size: few
cdr3_nt: TGTGCCAGCAGGACGGGACAGAGGGACGGAAACACCATATATTTT
cdr3_aa: CASRTGQRDGNTIYF

d_call: .
v_call: TRBV4-3
j_call: TRBJ2-5
clone_size: few
cdr3_nt: TGCGCCAGCAGCCAAAGTACAGGAGAGACCCAGTACTTC
cdr3_aa: CASSQSTGETQYF

d_call: .
v_call: TRBV30
j_call: TRBJ1-3
clone_size: few
cdr3_nt: TGTGCCTGGAGTCGGACTTTCTCTGGAAACACCATATATTTT
cdr3_aa: CAWSRTFSGNTIYF

d_call: .
v_call: TRBV27
j_call: TRBJ1-1
clone_size: .
cdr3_nt: TGTGCCAGCAGTTTGTCCAGAATGAACACTGAAGCTTTCTTT
cdr3_aa: CASSLSRMNTEAFF

d_call: .
v_call: TRBV4-3
j_call: TRBJ2-1
clone_size: .
cdr3_nt: TGCGCCAGCAGCCAAGCATTCCAGGGGAACAATGAGCAGTTCTTC
cdr3_aa: CASSQAFQGNNEQFF

d_call: .
v_call: TRBV18
j_call: TRBJ1-1
clone_size: few
cdr3_nt: TGTGCCAGCTCACCTCATCCCCCGGGTGGGAACACTGAAGCTTTCTTT
cdr3_aa: CASSPHPPGGNTEAFF

d_call: .
v_call: TRBV15
j_call: TRBJ1-1
clone_size: .
cdr3_nt: TGTGCCACCAGCAGATACCCCGACAGCATGAACACTGAAGCTTTCTTT
cdr3_aa: CATSRYPDSMNTEAFF

d_call: .
v_call: TRBV28
j_call: TRBJ1-2
clone_size: few
cdr3_nt: TGTGCCAGCAGTTTCCGGTTTGGCTACACCTTC
cdr3_aa: CASSFRFGYTF

d_call: .
v_call: TRBV27
j_call: TRBJ1-5
clone_size: few
cdr3_nt: TGTGCCAGCAGTGTCCAGGGGAATCAGCCCCAGCATTTT
cdr3_aa: CASSVQGNQPQHF

d_call: .
v_call: TRBV29-1
j_call: TRBJ2-3
clone_size: .
cdr3_nt: TGCAGCGCCTGGACACGGTCCGAGGATACGCAGTATTTT
cdr3_aa: CSAWTRSEDTQYF

d_call: .
v_call: TRBV4-2
j_call: TRBJ1-3
clone_size: many
cdr3_nt: TGTGCCAGCAGCCAAGATCGGTGGAACACCATATATTTT
cdr3_aa: CASSQDRWNTIYF

d_call: .
v_call: TRBV6-6
j_call: TRBJ1-5
clone_size: few
cdr3_nt: TGTGCCAGCAGGGGGCCTAATAGCAATCAGCCCCAGCATTTT
cdr3_aa: CASRGPNSNQPQHF

d_call: TRBD2
v_call: TRBV15
j_call: TRBJ2-1
clone_size: few
cdr3_nt: TGTGCCACCAGCAGAGCCACTAGCGGGTTCTACAATGAGCAGTTCTTC
cdr3_aa: CATSRATSGFYNEQFF

d_call: .
v_call: TRBV7-9
j_call: TRBJ2-1
clone_size: few
cdr3_nt: TGTGCCAGCAGCTTATCTGTGCGGCAGTTCTTC
cdr3_aa: CASSLSVRQFF

d_call: TRBD2
v_call: TRBV2
j_call: TRBJ2-1
clone_size: .
cdr3_nt: TGTGCCAGCAGTGAGGGACTAGAGGTGAATGAGCAGTTCTTC
cdr3_aa: CASSEGLEVNEQFF

d_call: .
v_call: TRBV27
j_call: TRBJ1-6
clone_size: few
cdr3_nt: TGTGCCAGCAGGCCGTACCGGGACTTCAGCTATTCACCCCTCCACTTT
cdr3_aa: CASRPYRDFSYSPLHF

d_call: .
v_call: TRBV19
j_call: TRBJ2-1
clone_size: .
cdr3_nt: TGTGCCAGTAGTCCTCGTCGACAGGTCTCCTACAATGAGCAGTTCTTC
cdr3_aa: CASSPRRQVSYNEQFF

d_call: .
v_call: TRBV5-6
j_call: TRBJ2-7
clone_size: .
cdr3_nt: TGTGCCAGCAGGGATATGGGGCCCAACTCCTACGAGCAGTACTTC
cdr3_aa: CASRDMGPNSYEQYF

d_call: .
v_call: TRBV18
j_call: TRBJ2-3
clone_size: .
cdr3_nt: TGTGCCAGCTCACCACGGCTTACCACAGATACGCAGTATTTT
cdr3_aa: CASSPRLTTDTQYF

d_call: TRBD2
v_call: TRBV15
j_call: TRBJ2-1
clone_size: .
cdr3_nt: TGTGCCACCAGCAGGGACCTAGCGGGAGCGGGCAATGAGCAGTTCTTC
cdr3_aa: CATSRDLAGAGNEQFF

d_call: .
v_call: TRBV30
j_call: TRBJ1-5
clone_size: many
cdr3_nt: TGTGCCTGGAGTGGAGATAGCAATCAGCCCCAGCATTTT
cdr3_aa: CAWSGDSNQPQHF

d_call: TRBD1
v_call: TRBV28
j_call: TRBJ1-5
clone_size: few
cdr3_nt: TGTGCCAGCAGTTCGGGACAGGGAGGATTGGGTCAGCCCCAGCATTTT
cdr3_aa: CASSSGQGGLGQPQHF

d_call: TRBD2
v_call: TRBV5-1
j_call: TRBJ2-5
clone_size: few
cdr3_nt: TGCGCCAGCAGTATACTAGCGCAAGAGACCCAGTACTTC
cdr3_aa: CASSILAQETQYF

d_call: .
v_call: TRBV28
j_call: TRBJ1-2
clone_size: .
cdr3_nt: TGTGCCGTACAGGGAAAGGGTGGCTACACCTTC
cdr3_aa: CAVQGKGGYTF

d_call: .
v_call: TRBV29-1
j_call: TRBJ2-3
clone_size: few
cdr3_nt: TGCAGCGTTGAAAGAGATGGCACAGATACGCAGTATTTT
cdr3_aa: CSVERDGTDTQYF

d_call: TRBD2
v_call: TRBV5-1
j_call: TRBJ2-7
clone_size: .
cdr3_nt: TGCGCCAGCAGCTTGGATAATAGCGGGTCCTACGAGCAGTACTTC
cdr3_aa: CASSLDNSGSYEQYF

d_call: .
v_call: TRBV11-2
j_call: TRBJ1-2
clone_size: few
cdr3_nt: TGTGCCAGCAGCTTAAGCAGGCTTGATGGCTACACCTTC
cdr3_aa: CASSLSRLDGYTF

d_call: .
v_call: TRBV4-1
j_call: TRBJ2-3
clone_size: .
cdr3_nt: TGCGCCAGCAGCCAAGATATGGGCAGGTCGGGCACAGATACGCAGTATTTT
cdr3_aa: CASSQDMGRSGTDTQYF

d_call: TRBD1
v_call: TRBV7-9
j_call: TRBJ1-1
clone_size: few
cdr3_nt: TGTGCCAGCAGCAAAGGGGGCGTGAACACTGAAGCTTTCTTT
cdr3_aa: CASSKGGVNTEAFF

d_call: TRBD2
v_call: TRBV5-4
j_call: TRBJ2-5
clone_size: .
cdr3_nt: TGTGCCAGCAGCCCTGGGGGGGTCGAGGAGACCCAGTACTTC
cdr3_aa: CASSPGGVEETQYF

d_call: .
v_call: TRBV10-3
j_call: TRBJ2-1
clone_size: few
cdr3_nt: TGTGCCATCAGTGCGGGAACTGAGGCTGTCGGGCAGTTCTTC
cdr3_aa: CAISAGTEAVGQFF

d_call: .
v_call: TRBV6-5
j_call: TRBJ1-1
clone_size: few
cdr3_nt: TGTGCCAGCAGCCGATTGGCAGGTACGAACACTGAAGCTTTCTTT
cdr3_aa: CASSRLAGTNTEAFF

d_call: .
v_call: TRBV14
j_call: TRBJ2-7
clone_size: few
cdr3_nt: TGTGCCAGCAGCCGATGGACAGTTTACGAGCAGTACTTC
cdr3_aa: CASSRWTVYEQYF

d_call: .
v_call: TRBV5-4
j_call: TRBJ1-2
clone_size: few
cdr3_nt: TGTGCCAGCAGCTTGGGTCAGTTCAACTATGGCTACACCTTC
cdr3_aa: CASSLGQFNYGYTF

d_call: .
v_call: TRBV5-4
j_call: TRBJ2-7
clone_size: few
cdr3_nt: TGTGCCAGCAGCTTGGACGGGTCCCAAATAAGAGGCGAGCAGTACTTC
cdr3_aa: CASSLDGSQIRGEQYF

d_call: TRBD2
v_call: TRBV2
j_call: TRBJ2-1
clone_size: .
cdr3_nt: TGTGCCAGCAGTGCGGCGGGAGGGGGTTACAATGAGCAGTTCTTC
cdr3_aa: CASSAAGGGYNEQFF

d_call: .
v_call: TRBV6-1
j_call: TRBJ2-3
clone_size: .
cdr3_nt: TGTGCCAGCAGTGTACAGGGTACAGATACGCAGTATTTT
cdr3_aa: CASSVQGTDTQYF

d_call: .
v_call: TRBV28
j_call: TRBJ1-2
clone_size: .
cdr3_nt: TGTGCCAGCAGTACTACTAACTATGGCTACACCTTC
cdr3_aa: CASSTTNYGYTF

d_call: .
v_call: TRBV7-8
j_call: TRBJ2-4
clone_size: few
cdr3_nt: TGTGCCAGCAGCCCTCCAAGGCGGATGGCCAAAAACATTCAGTACTTC
cdr3_aa: CASSPPRRMAKNIQYF

d_call: TRBD2
v_call: TRBV28
j_call: TRBJ2-6
clone_size: .
cdr3_nt: TGTGCCAGCAGCCCCCCCCTAGCGGCCTTCTCTGGGGCCAACGTCCTGACTTTC
cdr3_aa: CASSPPLAAFSGANVLTF

d_call: .
v_call: TRBV11-2
j_call: TRBJ2-7
clone_size: many
cdr3_nt: TGTGCCAGCAGTTCCAACGGGGGAGGATACGAGCAGTACTTC
cdr3_aa: CASSSNGGGYEQYF

d_call: .
v_call: TRBV18
j_call: TRBJ1-1
clone_size: few
cdr3_nt: TGTGCCAGCTCACCAACACAGTCTAACACTGAAGCTTTCTTT
cdr3_aa: CASSPTQSNTEAFF

d_call: TRBD1
v_call: TRBV19
j_call: TRBJ2-3
clone_size: .
cdr3_nt: TGTGCCAGTAGTATCTTGGGAGGACAGGGTACGCAGTATTTT
cdr3_aa: CASSILGGQGTQYF

d_call: .
v_call: TRBV19
j_call: TRBJ2-1
clone_size: few
cdr3_nt: TGTGCCAGTAGCCGTGACTACTACAATGAGCAGTTCTTC
cdr3_aa: CASSRDYYNEQFF

d_call: TRBD1
v_call: TRBV27
j_call: TRBJ1-2
clone_size: few
cdr3_nt: TGTGCCAGCAGTGGGATGGACAGGGGGAACTATGGCTACACCTTC
cdr3_aa: CASSGMDRGNYGYTF

d_call: .
v_call: TRBV28
j_call: TRBJ2-5
clone_size: once
cdr3_nt: TGTGCCAGCGCGATTATCGGGAGTCAAGAGACCCAGTACTTC
cdr3_aa: CASAIIGSQETQYF

d_call: .
v_call: TRBV11-3
j_call: TRBJ2-1
clone_size: few
cdr3_nt: TGTGCCAGCAGCTTAGATCAGGGGGGCTCAAGCTCCTACAATGAGCAGTTCTTC
cdr3_aa: CASSLDQGGSSSYNEQFF

d_call: .
v_call: TRBV7-9
j_call: TRBJ2-7
clone_size: few
cdr3_nt: TGTGCCAGCAGCTTCGAGTACTACTACGAGCAGTACTTC
cdr3_aa: CASSFEYYYEQYF

d_call: TRBD1
v_call: TRBV6-5
j_call: TRBJ2-2
clone_size: .
cdr3_nt: TGTGCCAGCAGCTACGGACAGGCGAACACCGGGGAGCTGTTTTTT
cdr3_aa: CASSYGQANTGELFF

d_call: TRBD2
v_call: TRBV4-2
j_call: TRBJ2-5
clone_size: few
cdr3_nt: TGTGCCAGCAGCCCTGGACTAGCGGGGGGGCGGGAGACCCAGTACTTC
cdr3_aa: CASSPGLAGGRETQYF

d_call: TRBD1
v_call: TRBV6-6
j_call: TRBJ2-4
clone_size: few
cdr3_nt: TGTGCCAGCAGGCCATCAGGGGGCGCGGACATTCAGTACTTC
cdr3_aa: CASRPSGGADIQYF

d_call: .
v_call: TRBV4-2
j_call: TRBJ1-1
clone_size: few
cdr3_nt: TGTGCCAGCAGCCAAATACAGCATAGGATGAACACTGAAGCTTTCTTT
cdr3_aa: CASSQIQHRMNTEAFF